The text below deals with one T cell receptor beta chain. Its antigen is still unknown. Base qualities are not recorded, but no much larger clone differs from it by a single base. One collaborating source in Seattle enrolled patients during active infection and followed them longitudinally through the course of disease. Each collaborating institution followed its own protocols to collect whole blood in K2EDTA tubes. For TCRbeta analysis, collaborators shipped samples in one of three forms: frozen whole blood, isolated PBMCs, or DNA extracted from either of those sample types. The immunoSEQ Assay, a bias-controlled multiplex PCR, was used to amplify TCRbeta CDR3 regions from genomic DNA. The authors processed their data as follows. The number of nucleated cells in each sample was estimated from the amplification of reference gene primers within the assay. Sequence reads were collapsed and filtered to measure the absolute abundance of every unique TCRbeta CDR3 rearrangement. Productive Simpson clonality was computed per sample as the square root of Simpson's diversity index over productive rearrangements. TCRdb obtained this table from immuneACCESS and retained in-frame rearrangements with V and J assigned. These tables miss some clones; where compared with another copy, unresolved V genes account for less than half of the shortfall, and the remainder is unexplained. That table gives V, J and clone size, and the DNA gave D and trimming. The sample table contains 150,000 to 200,000 clones; only one count was recorded for about 81% of them. The biggest ten clones account for roughly 8% of the sample.

This specimen comes from a study of blood T cell repertoires in COVID-19 (dated by TCRdb to 2018 to 2020). Turning to the overall study: The collaborator samples originated in the United States, Italy and Spain and spanned the acute and convalescent phases of COVID-19. The material from the prospective study consisted of cDNA or gDNA derived from T cells, B-cell-depleted T cells, or PBMCs. The dataset comprised deeply sampled blood TCRbeta repertoires from subjects exposed to, actively infected with, or recovered from COVID-19. A freely available public database, intended as a resource for researchers studying the immune response to SARS-CoV-2, is where the repertoires were released. Samples were obtained from the ongoing ImmuneRACE study (first 160 participants) and from 1,254 subjects provided by 6 global collaborators. A de-identified subject ID, COVID-19 status, age in years and sex were almost always included in the sample metadata. HLA class I and class II types, where available, came from metadata supplied by the sample provider rather than from assay-based typing. The paper as a whole reports these results and caveats: The amount of clinical and demographic metadata varied by source and participant and was provided uncurated.

Relative to germline, V is missing 4 bases and J is missing 5 bases, with 8 bases of the junction outside any gene match. According to the germline V gene (reference sequence), CDR1 reads LGHDT and CDR2 reads YNNKEL. The CDR3 starts with the cysteine, ends with the phenylalanine, and has 16 residues. Here the CDR3 DNA is all that survives: 48 bases in frame from base 1. Sequenced material: peripheral blood. This sequence uses TRBV3-1 (or the pseudogene TRBV3-2) and TRBJ1-3, with TRBD1 matching 10 junction bases. The receptor's source is a woman aged 55 to 70 with COVID-19, enrolled during active disease. The DNA sequence is as follows: TGTGCCAGCAGCCGGGGACAGGGGATTTTACGAAACACCATATATTTT. Translated, it reads CASSRGQGILRNTIYF.